These 10 T cell receptor beta chains share one sample of origin, sequenced in a study of T-cell reconstitution after alpha-beta-depleted transplantation in children (dated by TCRdb to about 2016). Library construction relied on PCR. TCRdb shows the sequencer as Illumina HiSeq 2500. TCR library preparation used molecular barcoding, with unique molecular identifiers applied to normalize quantification of the TCRbeta repertoire. TCRdb ran its own pipeline on the public reads, namely fastp trimming at Q25 and MiXCR clone calling, and kept in-frame beta chains. Entries that share a CDR3 protein sequence are merged under the most common genes and DNA. Within this sample are tens of thousands of distinct CDR3 sequences, with 40% to 45% of them counted one time only. The top ten constitute about 98% of the sample. Explained via the paper, the treatment or condition label denotes: allogeneic hematopoietic cell transplantation with graft depleted of TCRalphabeta T cells and CD19 B cells.

Source: PBMCs, mostly from graft donor cells, taken 360 days after TCRalphabeta/CD19-depleted stem cell transplant. These receptors were taken from a male patient between 10 and 17 years old who had a stem cell transplant for acute lymphoblastic leukemia, so the T cells may come from the graft donor.

The V and J genes are TRBV12-3 or TRBV12-4 and TRBJ2-5; 7 bases are a match to TRBD2. The CDR3 totals 13 residues. V shed 3 bases, J shed 5 bases, and the junction held 3 bases outside the gene matches. The CDR3 bases are TGTGCCAGCAGTTTCTGGGGAGGGGAGACCCAGTACTTC. As protein: CASSFWGGETQYF.

This clonotype has more than one count but fewer than ten. The J gene is TRBJ2-4, the V gene TRBV20-1, with TRBD1 identical over 7 bases. Germline lookup yields CDR1 DFQATT and CDR2 SNEGSKA (reference sequence). CDR3 size: 17 residues. Losses at the gene ends were 0 bases for V and 0 bases for J; bases not matched to a gene: 8. The CDR3: CSARDPGTAVAKNIQYF. The CDR3 region has the DNA TGCAGTGCTAGAGACCCCGGGACAGCGGTAGCCAAAAACATTCAGTACTTC.

The count of this clonotype is one. The chain joins TRBV12-3 or TRBV12-4 to TRBJ2-1, with 12 bases identical to TRBD2. This CDR3 has 15 amino acids. V shed 6 bases, J shed 7 bases, and the junction held 7 bases outside the gene matches. Written as DNA, the CDR3 is TGTGCCAGCAGAGAGACTAGCGGGGGAGGTAATGAGCAGTTCTTC. As protein: CASRETSGGGNEQFF.

This clonotype has a single count. The chain carries TRBV20-1 and TRBJ2-2; D gene unclear. The V gene's germline CDR1 is DFQATT and CDR2 SNEGSKA (reference sequence). This CDR3 comprises 14 residues. V was trimmed by 3 bases and J by 4 bases, leaving 12 bases between them. DNA for the CDR3: TGCAGTGCTAGTACGAGGTGGGGCACCGGGGAGCTGTTTTTT. Its protein is CSASTRWGTGELFF.

This clonotype has more than one count but fewer than ten. The rearrangement joins TRBV6-1 to TRBJ2-3, with D maybe TRBD2 (5 bases). This CDR3 spans 18 amino acids. Germline-derived CDR1 and CDR2 are MNHNS and SASEGT. V was shortened by 6 bases and J by 1 base, with 23 bases between the two germline ends. The CDR3 DNA reads as TGTGCCAGCAGCCTCGACACTTGGGGAGCCAAAGGCACAGATACGCAGTATTTT. It translates to CASSLDTWGAKGTDTQYF.

The V gene is TRBV5-1, the J gene TRBJ1-5, with D possibly matching TRBD1 (6 bases). The V end was cut by 0 bases, the J end by 3 bases, with 10 bases between. CDR1 and CDR2 from the germline V gene are SGHRS and YFSETQ. The CDR3 runs to 15 residues. The CDR3 DNA sequence: TGCGCCAGCAGCTTGGCCGGACAGACCAATCAGCCCCAGCATTTT. Amino acids: CASSLAGQTNQPQHF.

The CDR3 protein is CASSHSPGQGADTQYF. CDR3 bases: TGTGCCAGCAGCCACTCACCGGGACAGGGGGCAGATACGCAGTATTTT. The gene calls are TRBV12-3 or TRBV12-4 and TRBJ2-3; 11 nucleotides align to TRBD1. J was trimmed by 4 bases and V by 6 bases; bases with no gene match: 9. This CDR3 comprises 16 residues.

The chain recombines TRBV6-5 with TRBJ2-2, with no clear D. CDR3 size: 16 residues. The germline V gene has CDR1 MNHEY and CDR2 SVGAGI. Trimming took off 2 bases at V and 1 base at J, with 11 bases between the two ends. The CDR3 is CASSYTRPKNTGELFF. The DNA of the CDR3 is TGTGCCAGCAGTTACACCCGCCCTAAGAACACCGGGGAGCTGTTTTTT.

The J gene is TRBJ2-7, the V gene TRBV7-2; D is ambiguous. CDR3 length equals 14 residues. CDR1 and CDR2 (germline): SGHTA, FQGNSA. The V end lost 5 bases, the J end lost 2 bases, and 13 bases lay between the germline ends. In DNA form, the CDR3 reads TGTGCCAGCAGCAGCCGGACGGCCCCCTACGAGCAGTACTTC. Its translation: CASSSRTAPYEQYF.

V and J are TRBV6-1 and TRBJ1-5; D not certain. V lost 4 bases to trimming and J lost 1 base, with 11 bases between them. The germline gives CDR1 MNHNS, CDR2 SASEGT. The CDR3 contains 15 residues. The CDR3 coding sequence is TGTGCCAGCAGTGTTGGCAGGCTGAGCAATCAGCCCCAGCATTTT. Its protein is CASSVGRLSNQPQHF.